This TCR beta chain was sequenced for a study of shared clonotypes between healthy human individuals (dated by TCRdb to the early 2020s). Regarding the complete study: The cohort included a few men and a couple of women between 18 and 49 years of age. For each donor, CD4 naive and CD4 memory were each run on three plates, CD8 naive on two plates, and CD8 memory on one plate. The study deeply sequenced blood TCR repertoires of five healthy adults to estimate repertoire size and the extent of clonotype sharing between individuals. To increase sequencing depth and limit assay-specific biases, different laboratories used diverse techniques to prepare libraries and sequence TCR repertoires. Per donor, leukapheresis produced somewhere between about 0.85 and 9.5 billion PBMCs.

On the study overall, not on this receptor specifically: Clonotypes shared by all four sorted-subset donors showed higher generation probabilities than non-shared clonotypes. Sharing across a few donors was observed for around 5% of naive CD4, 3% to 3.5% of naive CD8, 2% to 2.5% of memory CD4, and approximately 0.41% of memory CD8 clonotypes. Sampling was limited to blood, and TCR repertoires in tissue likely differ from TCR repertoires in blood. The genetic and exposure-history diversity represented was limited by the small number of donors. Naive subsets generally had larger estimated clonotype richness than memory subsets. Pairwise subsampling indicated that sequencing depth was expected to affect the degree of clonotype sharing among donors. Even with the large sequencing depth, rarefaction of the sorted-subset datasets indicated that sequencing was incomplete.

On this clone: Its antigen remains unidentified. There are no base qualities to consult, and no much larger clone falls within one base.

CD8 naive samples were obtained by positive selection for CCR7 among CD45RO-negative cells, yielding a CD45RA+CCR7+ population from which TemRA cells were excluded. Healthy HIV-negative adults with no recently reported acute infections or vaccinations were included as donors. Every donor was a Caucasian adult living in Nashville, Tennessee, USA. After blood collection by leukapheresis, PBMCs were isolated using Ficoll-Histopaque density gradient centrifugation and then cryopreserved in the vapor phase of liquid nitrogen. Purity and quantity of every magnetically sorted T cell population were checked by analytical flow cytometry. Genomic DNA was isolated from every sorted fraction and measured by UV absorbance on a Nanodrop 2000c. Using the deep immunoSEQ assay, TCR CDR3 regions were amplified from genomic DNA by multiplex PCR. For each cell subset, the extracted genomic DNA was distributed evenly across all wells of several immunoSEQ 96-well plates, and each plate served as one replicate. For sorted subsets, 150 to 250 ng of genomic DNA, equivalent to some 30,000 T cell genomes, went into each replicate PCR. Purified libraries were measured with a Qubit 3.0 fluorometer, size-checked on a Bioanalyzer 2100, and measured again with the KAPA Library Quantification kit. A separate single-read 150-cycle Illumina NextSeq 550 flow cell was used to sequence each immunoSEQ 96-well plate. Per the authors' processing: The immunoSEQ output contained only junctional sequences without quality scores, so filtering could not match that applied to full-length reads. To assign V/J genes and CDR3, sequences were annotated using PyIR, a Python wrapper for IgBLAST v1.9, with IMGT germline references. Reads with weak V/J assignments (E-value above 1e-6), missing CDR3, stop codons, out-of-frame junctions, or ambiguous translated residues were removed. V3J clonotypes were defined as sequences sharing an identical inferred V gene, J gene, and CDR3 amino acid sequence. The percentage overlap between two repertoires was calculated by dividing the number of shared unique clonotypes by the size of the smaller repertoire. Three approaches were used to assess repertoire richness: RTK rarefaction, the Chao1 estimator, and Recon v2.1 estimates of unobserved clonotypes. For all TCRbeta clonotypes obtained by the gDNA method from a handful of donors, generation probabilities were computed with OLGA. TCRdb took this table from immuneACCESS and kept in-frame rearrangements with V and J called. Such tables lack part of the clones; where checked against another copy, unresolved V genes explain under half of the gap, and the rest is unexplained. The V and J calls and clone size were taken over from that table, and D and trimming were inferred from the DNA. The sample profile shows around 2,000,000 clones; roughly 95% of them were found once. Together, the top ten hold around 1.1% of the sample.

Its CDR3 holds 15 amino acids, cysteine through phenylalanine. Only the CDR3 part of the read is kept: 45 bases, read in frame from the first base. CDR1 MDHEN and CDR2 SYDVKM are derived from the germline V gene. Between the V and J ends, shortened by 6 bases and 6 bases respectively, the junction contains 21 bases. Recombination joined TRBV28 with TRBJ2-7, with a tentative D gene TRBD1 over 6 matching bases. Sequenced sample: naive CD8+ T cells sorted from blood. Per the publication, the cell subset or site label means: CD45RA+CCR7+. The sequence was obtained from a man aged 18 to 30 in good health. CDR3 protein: CASSLLLVQQGEQYF. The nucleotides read TGTGCCAGCAGCCTTTTATTGGTCCAACAGGGCGAGCAGTACTTC.